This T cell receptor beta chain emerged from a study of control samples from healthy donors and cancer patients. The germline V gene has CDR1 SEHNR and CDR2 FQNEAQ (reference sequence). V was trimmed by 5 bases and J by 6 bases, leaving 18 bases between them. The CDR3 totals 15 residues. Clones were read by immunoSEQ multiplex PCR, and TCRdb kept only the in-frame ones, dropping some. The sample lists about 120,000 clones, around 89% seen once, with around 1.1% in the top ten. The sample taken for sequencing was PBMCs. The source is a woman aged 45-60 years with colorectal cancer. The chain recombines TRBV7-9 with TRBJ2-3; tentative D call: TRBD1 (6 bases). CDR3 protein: CASSPTKNRVDTQYF. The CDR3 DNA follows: TGTGCCAGCAGCCCAACCAAAAACAGGGTGGATACGCAGTATTTT.